This TCR beta chain was obtained from a study of T-cell reconstitution after alpha-beta-depleted transplantation in children. Unique molecular identifiers featured in how the TCRbeta library was prepared. Each CDR3 protein gets one entry after TCRdb re-called the PCR reads with MiXCR. The table has more than 550,000 distinct CDR3 sequences, roughly 10% seen once; the top ten hold less than 5%. This clonotype was recorded many times. The specimen was PBMCs from the stem cell graft donor, collected from the stem cell graft. This TCR was recovered from a human donor who donated a stem cell graft to a child with acute myeloid leukemia.

CDR3 in amino acids: CASSLDGLARGYTDTQYF. CDR3 nucleotide sequence: TGTGCCAGCAGCTTAGATGGGCTAGCGAGGGGGTACACAGATACGCAGTATTTT. V usage is TRBV11-2 and J usage is TRBJ2-3; TRBD1 or TRBD2 may be the D gene (6 bases each). This CDR3 is 18 amino acids long. Germline loops: CDR1 SGHAT, CDR2 FQNNGV. V lost 0 bases and J lost 2, with 18 bases in between.